The next 26 T cell receptor beta chains were all read from a single sample in a study of blood T cell repertoires in COVID-19. TCRdb's copy holds only in-frame clones and misses some; the assay was immunoSEQ multiplex PCR. Of about 300,000 clones in the sample, around 84% were seen once. The sequenced material came from peripheral blood. The origin of the receptors is a man between 70 and 80 years old with acute or convalescent COVID-19.

The rearrangement uses TRBV19 and TRBJ1-2; D uncertain. Germline CDR1 LNHDA, CDR2 SQIVND (reference sequence). CDR3 length equals 12 residues. V was clipped by 7 bases and J by 0 bases, with 6 bases between them. CDR3 protein: CASTRANYGYTF. In DNA form, the CDR3 reads TGTGCCAGTACGCGGGCTAACTATGGCTACACCTTC.

This clone has a handful of counts. Its ends do not fully match the called genes, so a read error is possible. V is TRBV10-2 and J is TRBJ2-7; weak D call: TRBD2 (6 bases). In germline, CDR1 is WSHSY, CDR2 SAAADI. The CDR3 length is 14 residues. The CDR3 reads CASSAGTRLRAWSF. The CDR3 nucleotides read TGCGCCAGCAGCGCTGGGACTCGTCTACGAGCATGGAGCTTC.

The genes are TRBV19 and TRBJ2-2; D is undetermined. The CDR3 runs to 16 residues. Trimming cost V 3 bases and J 2 bases, with 13 bases left between them. The germline V gene encodes CDR1 LNHDA and CDR2 SQIVND (reference sequence). This chain's CDR3 is CASSILAGSNTGELFF. CDR3 bases: TGTGCCAGTAGTATCCTTGCAGGCTCCAACACCGGGGAGCTGTTTTTT.

The chain carries TRBV4-3 and TRBJ1-1, with D hard to call. V was pared by 4 bases and J by 1 base, with 10 bases between. Germline CDR1 is LGHNA and CDR2 is YSLEER. This CDR3 is built from 14 residues. In nucleotides, the CDR3 is TGCGCCAGCAGCCGGTCCGAGCAGAACACTGAAGCTTTCTTT. The encoded protein is CASSRSEQNTEAFF.

The CDR3 protein is CASSFRRGRRLETQYF. DNA of the CDR3: TGCGCCAGCAGCTTTCGTCGGGGGAGAAGGTTGGAGACCCAGTACTTC. The V gene is TRBV5-1, the J gene TRBJ2-5, with D possibly matching TRBD2 (6 bases). This CDR3 contains 16 residues. Trimming removed 2 bases from V and 5 bases from J, with 19 bases in between. Germline lookup yields CDR1 SGHRS and CDR2 YFSETQ.

The chain combines TRBV9 with TRBJ2-1, with 10 bases identical to TRBD1. The germline V gene has CDR1 SGDLS and CDR2 YYNGEE. The CDR3 spans 16 residues. Trimming cost V 3 bases and J 4 bases; bases outside gene matches: 7. The CDR3 loop is CASSDVGTGVYNEQFF. The CDR3 DNA reads as TGTGCCAGCAGCGACGTGGGGACAGGGGTTTACAATGAGCAGTTCTTC.

The chain links TRBV18 to TRBJ1-1; D not resolved. The V gene's germline CDR1 is KGHSH and CDR2 LQKENI. The germline V and J ends were trimmed by 0 bases and 11 bases, with 10 bases remaining between them. The CDR3 is 12 amino acids. The CDR3 DNA sequence: TGTGCCAGCTCACCACCGGAATCAGGTGCTTTCTTT. It specifies CASSPPESGAFF.

The chain recombines TRBV24-1 with TRBJ2-5, with TRBD2 matching over 7 bases. CDR1 KGHDR and CDR2 SFDVKD come from the germline V gene. This CDR3 contains 13 residues. J was trimmed by 5 bases and V by 6 bases; bases with no gene match: 5. CDR3 nucleotide sequence: TGTGCCACCAGTAGAGCGGGGCCCGAGACCCAGTACTTC. Residues: CATSRAGPETQYF.

The rearrangement joins TRBV28 to TRBJ1-3; no firm D call. With 2 bases removed from V and 4 bases from J, the gap between germline ends came to 18 bases. Germline values: CDR1 MDHEN, CDR2 SYDVKM. This CDR3 is 17 amino acids long. The CDR3 is CASSLNLGRVGGNTIYF. In DNA form, the CDR3 reads TGTGCCAGCAGTTTAAATTTGGGGAGGGTGGGCGGAAACACCATATATTTT.

This clone has more than one count but fewer than ten. V is TRBV6-2 or TRBV6-3 and J is TRBJ2-2; 11 bases fit TRBD1. The germline CDR1 and CDR2 sequences are MNHEY and SVGEGT. The CDR3 is 17 residues long. The trim removed 5 bases at V and 3 bases at J, leaving 8 bases unmatched. CDR3 DNA sequence: TGTGCCAGCAGTACCTGGACAGGGGGCGGTCACACCGGGGAGCTGTTTTTT. Its translation: CASSTWTGGGHTGELFF.

V usage is TRBV7-3 and J usage is TRBJ2-5; TRBD2 aligns across 14 bases. In germline, CDR1 is SGHTA, CDR2 FQGTGA. V trimming: 5 bases; J trimming: 2 bases; junction bases outside the gene matches: 4. This CDR3 region has 16 residues. CDR3 DNA sequence: TGTGCCAGCAGCGCTGGACTAGCGGGGGGACAAGAGACCCAGTACTTC. Protein sequence: CASSAGLAGGQETQYF. Combining the CDR3 with reference TRBV7-3 and TRBJ2-5 gives the whole variable domain GAGVSQTPSNKVTEKGKYVELRCDPISGHTALYWYRQSLGQGPEFLIYFQGTGAADDSGLPNDRFFAVRPEGSVSTLKIQRTERGDSAVYLCASSAGLAGGQETQYFGPGTRLLVL.

This clone showed up just once. Other DNA sequences from this sample encode an identical CDR3 as well. The chain recombines TRBV7-2 with TRBJ2-3; 10 bases align to TRBD2. The CDR3 runs to 14 residues. Per the germline V gene, CDR1 is SGHTA and CDR2 is FQGNSA. Trimming took 5 bases from V and 6 from J; bases not matched to a gene: 5. This CDR3 reads CASSATSGSDTQYF. The CDR3 DNA follows: TGTGCCAGCAGCGCGACTAGCGGGTCGGATACGCAGTATTTT.

The rearrangement links TRBV7-8 to TRBJ2-3; the match to TRBD2 covers 10 bases. The CDR3 is made up of 14 amino acids. Trimming took 3 bases from V and 4 from J; bases not matched to a gene: 1. Germline CDR1 reads SGHVS; CDR2 reads FQNEAQ. CDR3 amino acids: CASSFSGRADTQYF. For the CDR3, the DNA is TGTGCCAGCAGCTTCAGCGGGAGGGCAGATACGCAGTATTTT.

The V and J genes are TRBV2 and TRBJ2-7; D not resolved. The CDR3 consists of 12 residues. Germline V gene lookup returns CDR1 SNHLY and CDR2 FYNNEI. V was trimmed by 6 bases and J by 2 bases, leaving 8 bases between them. The DNA for the CDR3 is TGTGCCAGCAGCTACACAGCCTACGAGCAGTACTTC. This translates into CASSYTAYEQYF.

The chain uses TRBV6-6 and TRBJ1-6, with D perhaps TRBD1 (5 bases). CDR1 is MNHNY and CDR2 is SVGAGI in the germline V gene (reference sequence). V lost 7 bases, J lost 8 bases, and 15 bases lay in between. The CDR3 length is 14 residues. The CDR3 region has the DNA TGTGCCAGCACTCACGGGGGGTCTTATTCACCCCTCCACTTT. It codes for CASTHGGSYSPLHF.

V is TRBV7-7 and J is TRBJ2-2; tentatively, D is TRBD1 (6 bases). V lost 5 bases to trimming and J lost 2 bases, with 12 bases between them. CDR3 length: 15 residues. Germline V gene sequence: CDR1 SSHAT, CDR2 FNYEAQ (reference sequence). This CDR3 is CASSPDRSNTGELFF. The CDR3 nucleotides read TGTGCCAGCAGCCCGGACAGATCTAACACCGGGGAGCTGTTTTTT. The whole variable domain, remainder taken from reference TRBV7-7 and TRBJ2-2, is GAGVSQSPRYKVTKRGQDVTLRCDPISSHATLYWYQQALGQGPEFLTYFNYEAQPDKSGLPSDRFSAERPEGSISTLTIQRTEQRDSAMYRCASSPDRSNTGELFFGEGSRLTVL.

This sequence joins TRBV5-4 and TRBJ2-1, with 10 bases aligning to TRBD1. The length of the CDR3 is 15 residues. V was clipped by 3 bases and J by 8 bases; unmatched bases: 8. Germline V CDR1 and CDR2: SGHNT, YYREEE (reference sequence). The CDR3 region has the DNA TGTGCCAGCAGCTCGTCCGGGACAGGGGTCTATGAGCAGTTCTTC. It encodes CASSSSGTGVYEQFF.

The sample holds one count of this clone. This chain joins TRBV7-9 and TRBJ2-6, with 8 bases fitting TRBD2. The CDR3 length is 19 residues. Germline CDR1 SEHNR, CDR2 FQNEAQ (reference sequence). Trimming took 5 bases from V and 0 from J; bases not matched to a gene: 12. Here the CDR3 reads CASSTPGTSAYSGANVLTF. In DNA form, the CDR3 reads TGTGCCAGCAGCACGCCCGGGACTAGTGCCTACTCTGGGGCCAACGTCCTGACTTTC.

V and J are TRBV7-2 and TRBJ2-3; TRBD2 matches at 8 bases. Germline V gives CDR1 SGHTA, CDR2 FQGNSA. After removal of 3 bases from V and 2 bases from J, the junction contained 10 bases not matched to a gene. The CDR3 covers 17 residues. CDR3 region: CASSFSPSGLSTDTQYF. CDR3 bases: TGTGCCAGCAGCTTCTCCCCTAGCGGGCTTTCCACAGATACGCAGTATTTT.

The gene calls are TRBV6-2 or TRBV6-3 and TRBJ1-1; 9 bases agree with TRBD1. Germline V CDR1 and CDR2: MNHEY, SVGEGT. CDR3 size: 15 residues. The ends lost 6 bases at V and 6 bases at J; junction bases unmatched: 11. CDR3 loop: CASSPPRDRVPEAFF. The CDR3 DNA sequence: TGTGCCAGCAGCCCCCCCCGGGACAGGGTCCCTGAAGCTTTCTTT.

Concerning this clone itself: The same CDR3 arises from other DNA sequences in this sample as well. The gene calls are TRBV6-1 and TRBJ1-3, with unresolved D. Trimming shortened V by 3 bases and J by 0 bases, and 6 bases separated the two germline ends. The CDR3 is 14 amino acids. Germline values: CDR1 MNHNS, CDR2 SASEGT. CDR3 bases: TGTGCCAGCAGTGATGGGAGCTCTGGAAACACCATATATTTT. Its protein is CASSDGSSGNTIYF.

On this clone: The conserved phenylalanine or tryptophan normally closing the CDR3 is absent here, so this likely arose from a read error. The limits of the CDR3 on the DNA are not certain, so only TCRdb's listed CDR3 is given. The chain couples TRBV19 to TRBJ1-1. Germline CDR1 reads LNHDA; CDR2 reads SQIVND (reference sequence). Inclusive of both ends, the CDR3 amounts to 10 amino acids. Here the CDR3 reads CASSIERELI.

The chain is built from TRBV9 and TRBJ2-3, with 13 bases lining up with TRBD2. This CDR3 has 19 amino acids. The germline gives CDR1 SGDLS, CDR2 YYNGEE. J gave up 0 bases and V 3 bases, and 10 bases lay outside the gene matches. CDR3 sequence reads: CASSEAGLAGDLSTDTQYF. CDR3 coding DNA: TGTGCCAGCAGCGAAGCTGGACTAGCGGGGGACCTTAGCACAGATACGCAGTATTTT.

V usage is TRBV20-1 and J usage is TRBJ2-1; D remains unclear. Germline-derived CDR1 and CDR2 are DFQATT and SNEGSKA (reference sequence). CDR3 length: 11 residues. Trimming removed 6 bases at V and 8 bases at J, with 11 bases between. This CDR3 reads CSAATVHEQFF. The CDR3 nucleotides read TGCAGTGCCGCTACAGTCCATGAGCAGTTCTTC.

The chain couples TRBV28 to TRBJ1-2; 7 bases align to TRBD1. The ends lost 6 bases at V and 6 bases at J; junction bases unmatched: 7. Germline assignment: CDR1 MDHEN and CDR2 SYDVKM. The CDR3 runs 13 residues. In DNA, the CDR3 is TGTGCCAGCAGCTACACAGGGGTGGATGGCTACACCTTC. It translates to CASSYTGVDGYTF.

This rearrangement joins TRBV9 to TRBJ2-3; possible D gene TRBD2, 6 bases. CDR3 length: 16 residues. The germline gives CDR1 SGDLS, CDR2 YYNGEE. V lost 4 bases, J lost 0 bases, and 15 bases lay in between. CDR3 protein: CASSPPPGTSTDTQYF. DNA for the CDR3: TGTGCCAGCAGCCCTCCCCCGGGGACTAGCACAGATACGCAGTATTTT. The full variable domain, rest sourced from reference TRBV9 and TRBJ2-3, is DSGVTQTPKHLITATGQRVTLRCSPRSGDLSVYWYQQSLDQGLQFLIQYYNGEERAKGNILERFSAQQFPDLHSELNLSSLELGDSALYFCASSPPPGTSTDTQYFGPGTRLTVL.